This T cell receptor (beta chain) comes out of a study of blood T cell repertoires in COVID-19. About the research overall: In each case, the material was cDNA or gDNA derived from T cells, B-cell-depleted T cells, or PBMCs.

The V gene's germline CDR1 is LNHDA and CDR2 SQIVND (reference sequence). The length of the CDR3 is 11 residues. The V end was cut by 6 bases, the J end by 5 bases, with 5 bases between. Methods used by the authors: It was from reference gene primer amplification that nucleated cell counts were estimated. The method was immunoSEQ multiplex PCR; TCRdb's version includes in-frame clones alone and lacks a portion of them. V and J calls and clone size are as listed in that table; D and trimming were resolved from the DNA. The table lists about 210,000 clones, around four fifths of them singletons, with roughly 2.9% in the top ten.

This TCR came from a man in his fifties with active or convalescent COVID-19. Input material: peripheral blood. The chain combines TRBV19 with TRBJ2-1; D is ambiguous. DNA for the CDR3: TGTGCCAGTAGCCGTAACAATGAGCAGTTCTTC. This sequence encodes CASSRNNEQFF. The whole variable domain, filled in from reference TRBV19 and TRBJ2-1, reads DGGITQSPKYLFRKEGQNVTLSCEQNLNHDAMYWYRQDPGQGLRLIYYSQIVNDFQKGDIAEGYSVSREKKESFPLTVTSAQKNPTAFYLCASSRNNEQFFGPGTRLTVL.